Each of the 20 T cell receptor beta chains below was sequenced from the same sample in a study of cytomegalovirus exposure and HLA in healthy donors. Assay: immunoSEQ multiplex PCR; the TCRdb copy retains only in-frame clones and omits some. The sample has about 360,000 clones, 86% seen once; the top ten hold roughly 0.8%. The material sequenced was PBMCs. These receptors all come from a woman younger than 35 in good health and CMV-seronegative.

The chain employs TRBV9 and TRBJ2-7, with a weak D call TRBD2 (7 bases). Germline V gene lookup returns CDR1 SGDLS and CDR2 YYNGEE. There are 15 residues in the CDR3. The ends were cut back, 0 bases at V and 4 bases at J, with 14 bases in the middle. CDR3 nucleotide sequence: TGTGCCAGCAGCGTAGAGGCGGGGGCCGGATACGAGCAGTACTTC. Translation: CASSVEAGAGYEQYF.

V is TRBV29-1 and J is TRBJ1-2; TRBD1 might be the D (5 bases). Trimming left V 4 bases short and J 5 bases short, with 11 bases between. CDR1 SQVTM and CDR2 ANQGSEA come from the germline V gene. The CDR3 consists of 12 residues. Here the CDR3 reads CSVVQAIYGYTF. CDR3 nucleotide sequence: TGCAGCGTTGTACAGGCCATTTATGGCTACACCTTC.

The rearrangement joins TRBV2 to TRBJ2-7; D perhaps matches TRBD2 (7 bases). V was cut by 7 bases and J by 2 bases, with 15 bases left in between. Per the germline V gene, CDR1 is SNHLY and CDR2 is FYNNEI. This CDR3 spans 14 amino acids. CDR3 sequence (DNA): TGTGCCAGCAAAGGGGGGGGTCTTACCTACGAGCAGTACTTC. Translation gives CASKGGGLTYEQYF.

V usage is TRBV12-5 and J usage is TRBJ2-5; 11 nucleotides match TRBD2. V gave up 6 bases and J gave up 5 bases; unmatched junction bases: 11. Per germline, CDR1 LGHNT and CDR2 FRNRAP. The CDR3 contains 16 residues. The CDR3 DNA follows: TGTGCTAGTGGCCACCCGCTAGCGGGGGGAGGCGAGACCCAGTACTTC. It translates to CASGHPLAGGGETQYF.

The chain recombines TRBV7-9 with TRBJ2-1, with 8 bases aligning to TRBD2. The CDR3 loop spans 15 amino acids. With 5 bases clipped from V and 3 bases from J, the junction kept 6 bases outside the gene matches. Germline CDR1 SEHNR, CDR2 FQNEAQ (reference sequence). The chain's CDR3 is CASSPTSGNYNEQFF. CDR3 nucleotides: TGTGCCAGCAGCCCTACTAGCGGCAACTACAATGAGCAGTTCTTC. The whole variable domain, remainder taken from reference TRBV7-9 and TRBJ2-1, is DTGVSQNPRHKITKRGQNVTFRCDPISEHNRLYWYRQTLGQGPEFLTYFQNEAQLEKSRLLSDRFSAERPKGSFSTLEIQRTEQGDSAMYLCASSPTSGNYNEQFFGPGTRLTVL.

The CDR3 spells CASSLGTSYTDTQYF. CDR3 nucleotides: TGCGCCAGCAGCTTGGGCACTAGTTACACAGATACGCAGTATTTT. V usage is TRBV5-1 and J usage is TRBJ2-3; possible D gene TRBD2, 5 bases. The germline V and J ends were trimmed by 0 bases and 2 bases, with 10 bases remaining between them. The CDR3 covers 15 residues. Germline CDR1 and CDR2: SGHRS and YFSETQ.

V and J are TRBV6-4 and TRBJ1-3; D remains unclear. CDR3 length: 19 amino acids. The ends were cut back, 0 bases at V and 5 bases at J, with 23 bases in the middle. CDR1 MRHNA and CDR2 SNTAGT come from the germline V gene. The CDR3 DNA sequence: TGTGCCAGCAGTGACTCGAGGGTGCCGCTCTCCTCCCTACGAAACACCATATATTTT. This gives the protein CASSDSRVPLSSLRNTIYF.

The V and J genes are TRBV30 and TRBJ2-7; 7 nucleotides match TRBD2. The length of the CDR3 is 13 residues. Trimming cost V 4 bases and J 5 bases; bases outside gene matches: 8. Germline CDR1 is GTSNPN and CDR2 is SVGIG (reference sequence). The CDR3 protein is CAWKRTSSHEQYF. The CDR3 DNA reads as TGTGCCTGGAAGCGGACTAGTTCCCACGAGCAGTACTTC.

The J gene is TRBJ2-2, the V gene TRBV2; possible D gene TRBD2, 6 bases. CDR3 length: 15 residues. Looked up from germline, CDR1 is SNHLY and CDR2 is FYNNEI. V was cut by 5 bases and J by 1 base, with 11 bases left in between. CDR3 residues: CASSRREQNTGELFF. The CDR3 DNA reads as TGTGCCAGCAGTCGGAGGGAACAGAACACCGGGGAGCTGTTTTTT.

The chain combines TRBV7-9 with TRBJ2-2, with D possibly being TRBD2 (6 bases). Trimming removed 6 bases from V and 4 bases from J, with 12 bases in between. Germline V gene data show CDR1 as SEHNR and CDR2 as FQNEAQ (reference sequence). The CDR3 covers 14 residues. The CDR3 nucleotides read TGTGCCAGCAGACCGGGACTGTTCACCGGGGAGCTGTTTTTT. Translation: CASRPGLFTGELFF.

In nucleotides, the CDR3 is TGCAGCGTTGCAGGGGCCAACAATGAGCAGTTCTTC. It specifies CSVAGANNEQFF. The genes are TRBV29-1 and TRBJ2-1; possible D gene TRBD1, 6 bases. The V gene lost 4 bases and the J gene lost 5 bases, with 9 bases spanning the gap. Germline CDR1 SQVTM, CDR2 ANQGSEA. The CDR3 runs 12 residues.

This clone turned up a few times. V is TRBV18 and J is TRBJ2-7; 7 bases map to TRBD1. V lost 0 bases and J lost 7; bases outside the gene matches: 6. The CDR3 is 14 amino acids. The germline V gene encodes CDR1 KGHSH and CDR2 LQKENI. The CDR3 nucleotides are TGTGCCAGCTCACCACCCGGACAGGACGTAGAGCAGTACTTC. Amino acid sequence: CASSPPGQDVEQYF.

The chain has TRBV30 and TRBJ2-3; D gene ambiguous. CDR3 length: 12 residues. Trimming stripped 1 base from V and 10 bases from J, with 12 bases between. CDR1 and CDR2 from the germline V gene are GTSNPN and SVGIG (reference sequence). Here the CDR3 reads CAWSAQEHAQYF. CDR3 sequence (DNA): TGTGCCTGGAGTGCGCAGGAACACGCGCAGTATTTT.

This clone was observed a single time. J is TRBJ2-5 and V is TRBV5-4; D is ambiguous. The CDR3 contains 13 residues. Germline V gene sequence: CDR1 SGHNT, CDR2 YYREEE (reference sequence). With 1 base removed from V and 5 bases from J, the gap between germline ends came to 9 bases. CDR3 coding DNA: TGTGCCAGCAGCTTGTCCCCAGATGAGACCCAGTACTTC. Its translation is CASSLSPDETQYF. The complete variable domain, with remaining parts taken from reference TRBV5-4 and TRBJ2-5, reads ETGVTQSPTHLIKTRGQQVTLRCSSQSGHNTVSWYQQALGQGPQFIFQYYREEENGRGNFPPRFSGLQFPNYSSELNVNALELDDSALYLCASSLSPDETQYFGPGTRLLVL.

V and J are TRBV28 and TRBJ1-1, with unresolved D. Germline assignment: CDR1 MDHEN and CDR2 SYDVKM. The CDR3 runs 13 residues. The V gene lost 5 bases and the J gene lost 8 bases, with 15 bases spanning the gap. In DNA form, the CDR3 reads TGTGCCAGCAGTCGAGGAAGACCTAAAGAAGCTTTCTTT. Its protein is CASSRGRPKEAFF.

This sequence joins TRBV6-5 and TRBJ2-1; D may be TRBD2 (6 bases). Germline V gene sequence: CDR1 MNHEY, CDR2 SVGAGI. V was cut by 8 bases and J by 9 bases, with 14 bases left in between. This CDR3 is 12 amino acids long. CDR3: CASGSGVGEQFF. For the CDR3, the DNA is TGTGCCAGCGGCTCGGGAGTGGGTGAGCAGTTCTTC.

The V gene is TRBV13, the J gene TRBJ2-3; possible D gene TRBD1, 6 bases. Germline V lookup: CDR1 PRHDT, CDR2 FYEKMQ (reference sequence). The ends were cut back, 3 bases at V and 2 bases at J, with 9 bases in the middle. The CDR3 spans 14 residues. The CDR3 spells CASSFRTATDTQYF. The CDR3 DNA reads as TGTGCCAGCAGCTTCCGGACAGCCACAGATACGCAGTATTTT.

This clone has only one observation. The genes are TRBV7-8 and TRBJ2-7; maybe TRBD2 (6 bases). The germline V and J ends were trimmed by 5 bases and 4 bases, with 21 bases remaining between them. Looked up from germline, CDR1 is SGHVS and CDR2 is FQNEAQ. The CDR3 length is 16 residues. CDR3 sequence (DNA): TGTGCCAGCAGCACAAAGGGGTCGGAGGGCCTATACGAGCAGTACTTC. Its translation: CASSTKGSEGLYEQYF.

This chain links TRBV2 with TRBJ2-1; TRBD2 aligns across 11 bases. The V and J ends lost 6 bases and 4 bases, in that order; junction bases with no gene match: 5. CDR3 length: 15 amino acids. Per germline, CDR1 SNHLY and CDR2 FYNNEI. CDR3: CASRRGTSGYNEQFF. DNA of the CDR3: TGTGCCAGCAGAAGAGGGACTAGCGGATACAATGAGCAGTTCTTC.

This clone was seen a handful of times. The rearrangement uses TRBV29-1 and TRBJ2-7, with 9 positions matching TRBD1. CDR3 length equals 12 residues. Trimming took 7 bases from V and 7 from J; bases not matched to a gene: 8. Germline loops: CDR1 SQVTM, CDR2 ANQGSEA. CDR3 in DNA: TGCAGCGGCGGGACAGGGCCTGGGGAGCAGTACTTC. It is translated as CSGGTGPGEQYF.